This TCR beta chain is from a study of Ad26.COV2.S vaccination and SARS-CoV-2 variants. Whole-study findings and limits: Vaccinees showed greater spike-specific TCR breadth than placebo recipients.

The assay was immunoSEQ multiplex PCR, and TCRdb's table has in-frame clones only and misses some. The sample carries fewer than 900,000 clones, approximately 88% recorded once. Sample treatment: around 19 received Ad26.COV2.S at low or high dose, single or two shots; several received placebo; per-sample allocation not given. Samples were taken on day 63 after the first vaccine or placebo injection. Adults aged 18-55 years in Boston included the donor. As concerns this clone: Its antigen is unknown.

CDR1 and CDR2 (germline): SGHDT, YYEEEE. J lost 7 bases, V lost 3 bases, and 15 bases had no gene match. The CDR3 runs to 17 residues. The starting material was peripheral blood, obtained in a trial of Ad26.COV2.S vaccine versus placebo. This chain links TRBV5-6 with TRBJ1-3; 8 bases are a match to TRBD1. This sequence originates from a person between 18 and 65 years old who received the Ad26.COV2.S COVID-19 vaccine or a placebo. The CDR3 nucleotides are TGTGCCAGCAGCTCGACAGGGGTAGGGCCCCTGAGGAACACCATATATTTT. It encodes CASSSTGVGPLRNTIYF.